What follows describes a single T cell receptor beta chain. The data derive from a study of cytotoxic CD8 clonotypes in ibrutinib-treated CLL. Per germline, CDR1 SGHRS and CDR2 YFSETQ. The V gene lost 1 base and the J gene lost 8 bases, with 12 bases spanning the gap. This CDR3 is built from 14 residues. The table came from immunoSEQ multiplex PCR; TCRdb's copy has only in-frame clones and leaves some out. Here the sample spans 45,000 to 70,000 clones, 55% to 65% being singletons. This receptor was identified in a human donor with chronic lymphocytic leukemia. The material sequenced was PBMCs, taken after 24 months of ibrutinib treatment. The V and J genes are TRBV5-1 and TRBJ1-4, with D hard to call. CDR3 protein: CASSLSHSSEKLFF. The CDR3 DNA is TGCGCCAGCAGCTTGTCCCATTCGAGCGAAAAACTGTTTTTT.